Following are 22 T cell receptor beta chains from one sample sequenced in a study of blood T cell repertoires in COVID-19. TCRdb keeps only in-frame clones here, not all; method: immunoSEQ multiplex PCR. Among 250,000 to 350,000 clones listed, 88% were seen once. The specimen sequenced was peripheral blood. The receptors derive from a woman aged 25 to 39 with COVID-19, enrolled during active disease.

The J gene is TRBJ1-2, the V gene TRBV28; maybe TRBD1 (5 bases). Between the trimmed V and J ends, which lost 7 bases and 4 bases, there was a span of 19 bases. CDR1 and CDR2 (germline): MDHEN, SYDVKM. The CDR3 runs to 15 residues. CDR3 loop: CASIPLDRDGYGYTF. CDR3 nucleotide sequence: TGTGCCAGCATCCCTCTCGACAGAGACGGCTATGGCTACACCTTC.

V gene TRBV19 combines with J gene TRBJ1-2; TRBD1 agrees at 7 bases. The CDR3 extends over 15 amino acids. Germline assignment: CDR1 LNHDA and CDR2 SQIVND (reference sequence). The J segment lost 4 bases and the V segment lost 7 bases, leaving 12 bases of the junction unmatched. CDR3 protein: CASIDGQAGTYGYTF. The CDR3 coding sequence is TGTGCCAGTATCGACGGACAGGCTGGGACCTATGGCTACACCTTC.

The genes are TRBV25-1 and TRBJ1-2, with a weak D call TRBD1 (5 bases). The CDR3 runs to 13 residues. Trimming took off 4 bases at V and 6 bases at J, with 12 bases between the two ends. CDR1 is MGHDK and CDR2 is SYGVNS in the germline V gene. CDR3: CASSAGGLDGYTF. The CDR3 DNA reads TGTGCCAGCAGTGCGGGGGGATTAGATGGCTACACCTTC.

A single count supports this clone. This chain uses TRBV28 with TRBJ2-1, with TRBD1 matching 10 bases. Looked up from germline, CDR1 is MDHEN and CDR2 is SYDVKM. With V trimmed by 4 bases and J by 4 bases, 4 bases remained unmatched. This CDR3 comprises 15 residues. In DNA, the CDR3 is TGTGCCAGCAGTTCGCCGGGACAGGGGTACAATGAGCAGTTCTTC. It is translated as CASSSPGQGYNEQFF.

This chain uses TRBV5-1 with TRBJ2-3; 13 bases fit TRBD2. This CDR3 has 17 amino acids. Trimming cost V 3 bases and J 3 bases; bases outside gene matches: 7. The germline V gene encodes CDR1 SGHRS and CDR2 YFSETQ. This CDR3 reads CASSSGLAGVGTDTQYF. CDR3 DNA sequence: TGCGCCAGCAGCTCAGGACTAGCGGGAGTTGGGACAGATACGCAGTATTTT.

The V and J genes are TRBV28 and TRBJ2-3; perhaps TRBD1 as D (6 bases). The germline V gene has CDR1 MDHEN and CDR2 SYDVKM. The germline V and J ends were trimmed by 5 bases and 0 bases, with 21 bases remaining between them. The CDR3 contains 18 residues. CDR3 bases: TGTGCCAGCAGTGTCCGAAGGACAGACACCACTAGCACAGATACGCAGTATTTT. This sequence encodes CASSVRRTDTTSTDTQYF.

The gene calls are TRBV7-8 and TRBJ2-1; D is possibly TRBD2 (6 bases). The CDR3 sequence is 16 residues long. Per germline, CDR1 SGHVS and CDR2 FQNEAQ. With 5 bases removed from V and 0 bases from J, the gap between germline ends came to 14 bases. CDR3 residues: CASSQPGGSSYNEQFF. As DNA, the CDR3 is TGTGCCAGCAGCCAACCCGGGGGAAGCTCCTACAATGAGCAGTTCTTC. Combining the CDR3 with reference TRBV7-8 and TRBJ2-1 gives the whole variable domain GAGVSQSPRYKVAKRGQDVALRCDPISGHVSLFWYQQALGQGPEFLTYFQNEAQLDKSGLPSDRFFAERPEGSVSTLKIQRTQQEDSAVYLCASSQPGGSSYNEQFFGPGTRLTVL.

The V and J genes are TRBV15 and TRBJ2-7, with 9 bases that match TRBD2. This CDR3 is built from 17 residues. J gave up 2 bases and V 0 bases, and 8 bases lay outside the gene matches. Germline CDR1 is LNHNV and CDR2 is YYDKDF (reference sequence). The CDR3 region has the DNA TGTGCCACCAGCAGAGACGTGACTAGCGGCTATCCCTACGAGCAGTACTTC. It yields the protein CATSRDVTSGYPYEQYF.

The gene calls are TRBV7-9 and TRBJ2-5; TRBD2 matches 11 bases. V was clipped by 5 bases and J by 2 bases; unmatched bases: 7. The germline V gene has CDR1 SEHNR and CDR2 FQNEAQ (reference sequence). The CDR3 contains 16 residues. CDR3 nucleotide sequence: TGTGCCAGCAGCGCGGGACTAGCGGCCTCTCAAGAGACCCAGTACTTC. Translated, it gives CASSAGLAASQETQYF.

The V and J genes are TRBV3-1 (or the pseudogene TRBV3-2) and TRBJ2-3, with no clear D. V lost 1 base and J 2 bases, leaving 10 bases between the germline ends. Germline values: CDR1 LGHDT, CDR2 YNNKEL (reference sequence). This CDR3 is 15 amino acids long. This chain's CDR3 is CASSQVPQTTDTQYF. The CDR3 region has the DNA TGTGCCAGCAGCCAAGTCCCACAGACCACAGATACGCAGTATTTT.

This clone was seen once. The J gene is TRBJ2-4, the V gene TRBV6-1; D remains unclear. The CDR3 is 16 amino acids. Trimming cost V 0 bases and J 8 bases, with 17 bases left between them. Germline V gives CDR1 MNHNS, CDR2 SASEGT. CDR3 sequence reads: CASSEARNTPADIQYF. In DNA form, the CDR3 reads TGTGCCAGCAGTGAAGCGCGTAACACACCGGCGGACATTCAGTACTTC.

For the CDR3, the DNA is TGTGCCAGCAGCATCAGACCAGCGGGAGTGCCTGATGAGCAGTTCTTC. Translated, it gives CASSIRPAGVPDEQFF. This chain connects TRBV9 to TRBJ2-1; 8 nucleotides line up with TRBD2. Losses at the gene ends were 4 bases for V and 8 bases for J; bases not matched to a gene: 14. Germline V gene sequence: CDR1 SGDLS, CDR2 YYNGEE. This CDR3 spans 16 amino acids.

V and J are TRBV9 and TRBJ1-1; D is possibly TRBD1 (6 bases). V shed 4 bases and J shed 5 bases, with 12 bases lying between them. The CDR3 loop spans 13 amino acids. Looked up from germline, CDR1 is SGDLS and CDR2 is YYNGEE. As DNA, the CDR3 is TGTGCCAGCAGCCCAGGGGTTGGTACTGAAGCTTTCTTT. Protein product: CASSPGVGTEAFF.

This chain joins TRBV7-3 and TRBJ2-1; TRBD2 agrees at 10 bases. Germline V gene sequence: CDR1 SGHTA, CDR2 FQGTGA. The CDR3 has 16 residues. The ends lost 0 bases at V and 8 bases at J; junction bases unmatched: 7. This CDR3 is CASSLTMASGRHEQFF. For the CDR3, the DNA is TGTGCCAGCAGCTTAACGATGGCTAGCGGGAGACATGAGCAGTTCTTC.

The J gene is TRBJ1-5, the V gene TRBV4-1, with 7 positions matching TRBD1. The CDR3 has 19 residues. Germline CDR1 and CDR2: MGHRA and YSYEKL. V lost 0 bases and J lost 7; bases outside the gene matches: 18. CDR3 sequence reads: CASSQDFRTGVDWGQPQHF. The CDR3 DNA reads TGCGCCAGCAGCCAAGATTTTAGAACAGGGGTTGACTGGGGACAGCCCCAGCATTTT.

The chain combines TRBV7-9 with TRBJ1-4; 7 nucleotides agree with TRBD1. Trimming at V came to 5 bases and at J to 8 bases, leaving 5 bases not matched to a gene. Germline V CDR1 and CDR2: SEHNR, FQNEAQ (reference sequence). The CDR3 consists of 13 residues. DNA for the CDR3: TGTGCCAGCAGCCCGACAGGGTTCGAAAAACTGTTTTTT. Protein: CASSPTGFEKLFF.

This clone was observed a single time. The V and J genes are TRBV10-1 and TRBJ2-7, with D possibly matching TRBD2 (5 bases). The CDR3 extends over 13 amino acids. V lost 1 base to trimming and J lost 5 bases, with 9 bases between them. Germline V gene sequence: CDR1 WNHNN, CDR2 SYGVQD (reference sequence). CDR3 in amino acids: CASSEYGSHEQYF. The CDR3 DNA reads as TGCGCCAGCAGTGAGTATGGGAGCCACGAGCAGTACTTC.

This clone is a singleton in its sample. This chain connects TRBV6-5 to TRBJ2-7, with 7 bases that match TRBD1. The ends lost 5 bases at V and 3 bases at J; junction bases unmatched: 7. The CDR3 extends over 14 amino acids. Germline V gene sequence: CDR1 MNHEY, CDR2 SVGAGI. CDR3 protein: CASSPRDRDYEQYF. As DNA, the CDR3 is TGTGCCAGCAGTCCCCGGGACAGAGACTACGAGCAGTACTTC.

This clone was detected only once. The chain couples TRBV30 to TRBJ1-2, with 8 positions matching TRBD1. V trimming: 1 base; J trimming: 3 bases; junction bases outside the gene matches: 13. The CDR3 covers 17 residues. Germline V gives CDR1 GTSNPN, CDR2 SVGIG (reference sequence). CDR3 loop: CAWSDPRQGLADYGYTF. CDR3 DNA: TGTGCCTGGAGTGACCCTAGACAGGGGTTGGCCGACTATGGCTACACCTTC.

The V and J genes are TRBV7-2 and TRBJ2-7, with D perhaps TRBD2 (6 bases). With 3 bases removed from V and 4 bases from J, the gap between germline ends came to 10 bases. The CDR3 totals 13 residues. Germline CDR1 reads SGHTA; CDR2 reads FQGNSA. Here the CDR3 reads CASSFRGGYEQYF. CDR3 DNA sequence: TGTGCCAGCAGCTTCCGTGGGGGGTACGAGCAGTACTTC.

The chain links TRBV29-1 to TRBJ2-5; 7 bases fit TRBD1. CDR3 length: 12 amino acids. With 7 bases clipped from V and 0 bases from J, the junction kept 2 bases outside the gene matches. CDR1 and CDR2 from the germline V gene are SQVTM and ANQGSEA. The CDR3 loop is CSAGTDQETQYF. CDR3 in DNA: TGCAGCGCTGGGACAGACCAAGAGACCCAGTACTTC.

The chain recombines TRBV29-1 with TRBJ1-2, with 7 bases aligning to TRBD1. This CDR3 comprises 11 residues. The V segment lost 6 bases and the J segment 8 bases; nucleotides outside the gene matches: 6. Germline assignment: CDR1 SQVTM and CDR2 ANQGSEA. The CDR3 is CSVEQGVGYTF. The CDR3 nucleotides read TGCAGCGTAGAGCAGGGGGTAGGCTACACCTTC.